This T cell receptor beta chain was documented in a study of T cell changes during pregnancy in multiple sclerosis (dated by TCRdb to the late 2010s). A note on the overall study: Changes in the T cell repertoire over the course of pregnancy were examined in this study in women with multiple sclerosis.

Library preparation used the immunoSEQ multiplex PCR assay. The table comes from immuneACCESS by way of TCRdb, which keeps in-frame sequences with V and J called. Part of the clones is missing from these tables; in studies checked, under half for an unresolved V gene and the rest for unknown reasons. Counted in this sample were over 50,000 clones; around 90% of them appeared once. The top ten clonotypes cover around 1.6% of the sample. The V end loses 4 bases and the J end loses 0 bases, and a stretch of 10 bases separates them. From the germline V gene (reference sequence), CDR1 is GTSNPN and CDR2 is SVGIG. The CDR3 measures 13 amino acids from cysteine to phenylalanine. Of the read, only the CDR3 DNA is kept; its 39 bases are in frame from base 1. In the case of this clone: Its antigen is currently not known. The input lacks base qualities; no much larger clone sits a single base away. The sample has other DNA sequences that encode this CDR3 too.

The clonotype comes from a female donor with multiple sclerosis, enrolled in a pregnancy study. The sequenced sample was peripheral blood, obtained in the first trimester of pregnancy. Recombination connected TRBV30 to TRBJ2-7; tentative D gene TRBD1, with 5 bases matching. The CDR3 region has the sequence CAWTYRSSYEQYF. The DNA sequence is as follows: TGTGCCTGGACGTACAGGTCCTCCTACGAGCAGTACTTC.